This entry describes one T cell receptor beta chain. Its antigen is currently unknown. TCRdb's copy holds only in-frame clones and misses some; the assay was immunoSEQ multiplex PCR. Of about 82,000 clones in the sample, around four fifths were seen once. CDR1 and CDR2 from the germline V gene are SGHNT and YYREEE (reference sequence). V lost 0 bases and J 4 bases, leaving 14 bases between the germline ends. This CDR3 is 16 amino acids long. The data were taken from a study of OX40 agonist ivuxolimab in advanced cancers. The study, taken as a whole, reports: Blood T cells, both CD4+ and CD8+, expanded clonally by week 6 at 0.1 to 3.0 mg/kg. No determination was made of the antigen specificity of the expanded peripheral T cells.

The TCR sequence derives from an adult with an advanced solid tumor such as melanoma, head and neck, liver or kidney cancer. The chain couples TRBV5-4 to TRBJ2-1; TRBD2 is a possible D gene (7 bases). Sequencing was performed on CD4+ or CD8+ T cells sorted from blood, taken in a trial of the OX40 agonist ivuxolimab. CDR3 bases: TGTGCCAGCAGCTTGGTGTTGGGGGGGCCGTACAATGAGCAGTTCTTC. As protein: CASSLVLGGPYNEQFF.